The rows below give T cell receptor beta chains drawn from one sample of a study of breast tumors, draining lymph nodes, adjacent tissues. Using its own MiXCR run on the multiplex PCR reads, TCRdb lists one record per CDR3 protein. The sample consists of roughly 130,000 distinct CDR3 sequences, just under 20% of them appearing once. Sequencing was carried out using axillary lymph node tissue. These receptors were taken from a female donor with breast cancer. Some clones in this sample may be carry-over from other donors' samples. Each CDR3 is given with its conserved first and last residue.

TRBJ1-3	TRBV18	CASSPIESSGNTIYF
TRBJ2-7	TRBV19	CASSIVGSSYEQYF
TRBJ2-7	TRBV7-6	CASSYRGGDYEQYF
TRBJ1-2	TRBV30	CAWSTGTADNYGYTF
TRBJ1-6	TRBV2	CASRRGPLHF
TRBJ1-5	TRBV20-1	CSASLNNQPQHF
TRBJ2-3	TRBV10-1	CASSGDYRDTQYF
TRBJ2-3	TRBV19	CASSLQGVSDTQYF
TRBJ2-5	TRBV18	CASSPPRSDQETQYF
TRBJ2-1	TRBV19	CALKGQGGYNEQFF
TRBJ1-2	TRBV6-5	CASRDSNYGYTF
TRBJ1-6	TRBV19	CASSLQGPRSPLHF
TRBJ2-1	TRBV7-3	CASSLGTGDFNEQFF
TRBJ1-5	TRBV15	CATSRDNRNQPQHF
TRBJ2-7	TRBV11-3	CASSFTLRQYF
TRBJ2-3	TRBV10-1	CASSGLAGGPTDTQYF
TRBJ1-2	TRBV6-1	CASSEGGTYGYTF
TRBJ2-5	TRBV5-6	CASSPGTGGRETQYF
TRBJ1-2	TRBV4-1	CASSQGQIANYGYTF
TRBJ2-5	TRBV5-4	CASSYRGEETQYF
TRBJ1-5	TRBV7-8	CASSLQWEPQHF
TRBJ1-3	TRBV28	CATQGSGNTIYF
TRBJ2-2	TRBV12-3/TRBV12-4	CASRPSRLGQPLNTGELFF
TRBJ2-7	TRBV6-6	CASSYGVPSYEQYF
TRBJ2-1	TRBV5-8	CASPLRNIYNEQFF
TRBJ2-2	TRBV3-1	CASSQTGDSTGELFF
TRBJ2-3	TRBV10-1	CASGRDRTDTQYF
TRBJ2-7	TRBV20-1	CSARGIGDEQYF
TRBJ2-1	TRBV6-4	CASSDEGRGEQFF
TRBJ1-6	TRBV20-1	CSAQRETYDSPLHF
TRBJ2-3	TRBV5-1	CASSLVIAGPTDTQYF
TRBJ1-2	TRBV11-2	CASSLDPVNYGYTF
TRBJ2-7	TRBV6-1	CASSSTSRDEQYF
TRBJ2-1	TRBV2	CARNRPSAGGSNEQFF
TRBJ1-5	TRBV15	CATSRDRLVHF
TRBJ2-1	TRBV30	CAWSSSRNNEQFF
TRBJ1-2	TRBV5-4	CASSLAGTGSYGYTF
TRBJ2-5	TRBV7-3	CASSLTTGEQETQYF
TRBJ1-5	TRBV19	CASSTEVGLHPQHF
TRBJ2-1	TRBV29-1	CSAYGLAGNEQFF
TRBJ2-7	TRBV6-4	CASSDSPVPYEQYF
TRBJ1-2	TRBV24-1	CATSDERGYGYTF
TRBJ2-2	TRBV2	CASSRDILNTGELFF
TRBJ2-3	TRBV20-1	CSALAGGQSTDTQYF
TRBJ2-1	TRBV28	CASQRGGSDVEQFF
TRBJ2-5	TRBV5-1	CATRWGETQYF
TRBJ2-2	TRBV7-8	CASSHGGWAGVGVTGELFF
TRBJ2-7	TRBV20-1	CSAPTGQPSSYEQYF
TRBJ2-3	TRBV5-1	CASSLEGGTDTQYF
TRBJ2-2	TRBV9	CASSYRQGWGPNTGELFF
TRBJ2-5	TRBV3-1	CASSRLQGIETQYF
TRBJ2-4	TRBV4-1	CASSQTSGSALRNIQYF
TRBJ2-5	TRBV11-2	CASSLLDETQYF
TRBJ2-1	TRBV3-1	CASTGRGDEQFF
TRBJ2-1	TRBV6-5	CASSYTPSGSRAEQFF